Below, 4 T cell receptor beta chains from the same sample are listed, as sequenced in a study of technical replicates of blood from a few donors. Libraries were prepared by immunoSEQ multiplex PCR; TCRdb keeps only in-frame clonotypes and omits some of them. The sample comprises about 100,000 clones, approximately 94% of which are singletons, and about 0.21% rests with the top ten. Material for sequencing was T cells isolated from PBMCs. Receptors were obtained from a human donor in good health.

The rearrangement uses TRBV5-1 and TRBJ1-4, with TRBD1 matching over 7 bases. Germline values: CDR1 SGHRS, CDR2 YFSETQ. V lost 0 bases and J lost 0; bases outside the gene matches: 5. The length of the CDR3 is 17 residues. The CDR3 coding sequence is TGCGCCAGCAGCTTGGAGTTTGGACAGGCAACTAATGAAAAACTGTTTTTT. This sequence encodes CASSLEFGQATNEKLFF.

The chain joins TRBV4-1 to TRBJ2-7; TRBD2 agrees at 11 bases. The CDR3 totals 16 residues. V trimming: 3 bases; J trimming: 2 bases; junction bases outside the gene matches: 6. Germline CDR1 reads MGHRA; CDR2 reads YSYEKL. The CDR3 coding sequence is TGCGCCAGCAGCCAGGTTAGCGGGAGGGGAACCTACGAGCAGTACTTC. Residues: CASSQVSGRGTYEQYF.

The V and J genes are TRBV27 and TRBJ1-6; 8 positions agree with TRBD1. The CDR3 is 15 amino acids. Germline V gives CDR1 MNHEY, CDR2 SMNVEV (reference sequence). V lost 2 bases to trimming and J lost 8 bases; unmatched junction nucleotides: 5. CDR3 residues: CASSLGQGSYSPLHF. The CDR3 DNA sequence: TGTGCCAGCAGTTTAGGACAGGGTTCCTATTCACCCCTCCACTTT.

This chain uses TRBV2 with TRBJ1-2; no clear D gene. V was shortened by 10 bases and J by 3 bases, with 9 bases between the two germline ends. The CDR3 loop spans 11 amino acids. CDR1 and CDR2 (germline): SNHLY, FYNNEI. In DNA, the CDR3 is TGTGCCACCTTATCCCACTATGGCTACACCTTC. It encodes CATLSHYGYTF.